The clone carrying this TCR beta chain was counted a few times. Its antigen is unidentified. The data were taken from a study of T-cell memory formation after mild COVID-19. For the study at large: There were largely donor-specific TCR clusters. Broader study findings: Clones contracting day 15 to 85 were balanced CD4/CD8; later expanders leaned CD4+.

The TCR alpha and TCR beta cDNA libraries, bearing sample barcodes and UMIs, were generated by 5'RACE using constant-segment primers. TCRdb itself ran the 5' RACE reads through MiXCR, one entry per CDR3 protein. The profile shows 450,000 to 650,000 distinct CDR3 sequences, around 20% of them singletons. This TCR came from an adult woman who had mild COVID-19 (a few samples of this study predate the infection). Cell type and time point are not known. Source material: PBMCs or a T cell subset sorted from them (not recorded which).

The CDR3 is CASSPRGQNQPQHF. The CDR3 coding sequence is TGTGCCAGCTCACCACGGGGGCAGAATCAGCCCCAGCATTTT. The rearrangement links TRBV18 to TRBJ1-5; perhaps TRBD1 as D (6 bases). The V gene's germline CDR1 is KGHSH and CDR2 LQKENI. The V end lost 1 base, the J end lost 4 bases, and 8 bases lay between the germline ends. The CDR3 loop spans 14 amino acids.